This T cell receptor beta chain came from a study of cytomegalovirus exposure and HLA in healthy donors. Background on the study: The 130 or so validation repertoires used the same platform as the roughly 700 first-cohort repertoires (as reported by a later analysis).

General study findings and limits: According to reports, the classifier identified cytomegalovirus status with high specificity and sensitivity. It was around 160 TCR beta chains that were listed as cytomegalovirus-associated. Later, an analysis found that TCR clusters from the first cohort tended to co-occur in the roughly 110 validation repertoires.

V lost 2 bases to trimming and J lost 8 bases; unmatched junction nucleotides: 8. This CDR3 is built from 14 residues. Germline assignment: CDR1 KGHSH and CDR2 LQKENI. Concerning this clone itself: Antigen: not known.

Produced via immunoSEQ multiplex PCR; TCRdb's table is partial and in-frame only. The data contain fewer than 65,000 clones, roughly 87% of them singletons. The V and J genes are TRBV18 and TRBJ1-2; the match to TRBD1 covers 7 bases. This receptor was obtained from a woman aged 18-30 years in good health and CMV-seronegative. Input material: PBMCs. The DNA of the CDR3 is TGTGCCAGCTCACCAGACAGGGCCAATAAAGGCTACACCTTC. Residues: CASSPDRANKGYTF.